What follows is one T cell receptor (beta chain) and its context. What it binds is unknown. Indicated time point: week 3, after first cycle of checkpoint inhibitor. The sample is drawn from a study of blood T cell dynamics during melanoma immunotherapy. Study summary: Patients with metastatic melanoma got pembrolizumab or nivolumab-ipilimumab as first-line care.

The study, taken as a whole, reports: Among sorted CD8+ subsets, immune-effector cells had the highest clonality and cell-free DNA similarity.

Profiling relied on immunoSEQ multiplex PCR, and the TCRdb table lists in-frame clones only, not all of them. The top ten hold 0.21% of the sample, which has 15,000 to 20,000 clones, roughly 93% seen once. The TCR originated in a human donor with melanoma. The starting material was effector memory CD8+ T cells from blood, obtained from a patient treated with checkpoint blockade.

In DNA, the CDR3 is TGTGCCAGCAGTCCGACTAGCGGCACCGGGGAGCTGTTTTTT. Translated, it gives CASSPTSGTGELFF. The chain combines TRBV6-4 with TRBJ2-2; 9 bases align to TRBD2. The V segment lost 5 bases and the J segment 4 bases; nucleotides outside the gene matches: 2. This CDR3 contains 14 residues. Looked up from germline, CDR1 is MRHNA and CDR2 is SNTAGT.